This TCR beta chain comes out of a study of blood T cell repertoires in COVID-19. By its share, this clone is medium-sized. The assay was immunoSEQ multiplex PCR, and TCRdb's table has in-frame clones only and misses some. The sample carries about 46,000 clones, 85% to 90% recorded once. This CDR3 region has 13 residues. Germline trimming cut 5 bases from V and 1 base from J; bases unmatched to any gene: 2. Germline-derived CDR1 and CDR2 are SNHLY and FYNNEI. V usage is TRBV2 and J usage is TRBJ2-7, with TRBD2 matching over 7 bases. The sequenced sample was peripheral blood. The clonotype comes from a man in his 60s with acute or convalescent COVID-19. This CDR3 reads CASSLADSYEQYF. CDR3 sequence (DNA): TGTGCCAGCAGTCTAGCGGATTCCTACGAGCAGTACTTC.